This T cell receptor (beta chain) was documented in a study of blood T cell repertoires in COVID-19. Study-level background: Samples taken during acute and convalescent COVID-19 were collected in the United States, Italy and Spain. PBMCs, B-cell-depleted T cells, or T cells were the source of the cDNA or gDNA that made up the material.

CDR3 length: 14 amino acids. The germline V gene encodes CDR1 KGHDR and CDR2 SFDVKD. Between the trimmed V and J ends, which lost 4 bases and 5 bases, there was a span of 11 bases. In the original processing: By means of reference gene primer amplification, nucleated cell counts were estimated. Profiled with immunoSEQ multiplex PCR; TCRdb holds only in-frame clones, not every one. Clonal size and the V and J genes are those of that table, whereas D and trimming came from the DNA. In the table there are roughly 49,000 clones, about 81% of which are singletons. The TCR was taken from a man in his fifties or sixties with active COVID-19. Sample: peripheral blood. The chain carries TRBV24-1 and TRBJ2-1; no clear D gene. CDR3 in amino acids: CATSDRVRNNEQFF. The CDR3 DNA reads TGTGCCACCAGTGACCGGGTCCGTAACAATGAGCAGTTCTTC.